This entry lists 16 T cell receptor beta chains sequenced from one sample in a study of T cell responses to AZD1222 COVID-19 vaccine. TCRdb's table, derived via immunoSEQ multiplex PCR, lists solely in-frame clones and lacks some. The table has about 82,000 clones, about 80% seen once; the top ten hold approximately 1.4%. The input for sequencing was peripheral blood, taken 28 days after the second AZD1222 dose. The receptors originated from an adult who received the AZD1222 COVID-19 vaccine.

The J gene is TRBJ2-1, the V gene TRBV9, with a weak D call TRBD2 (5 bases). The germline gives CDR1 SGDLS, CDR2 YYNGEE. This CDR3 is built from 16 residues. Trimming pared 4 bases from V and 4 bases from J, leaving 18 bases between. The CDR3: CASSPSGNSAYNEQFF. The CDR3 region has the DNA TGTGCCAGCAGCCCCAGCGGTAATAGCGCTTACAATGAGCAGTTCTTC.

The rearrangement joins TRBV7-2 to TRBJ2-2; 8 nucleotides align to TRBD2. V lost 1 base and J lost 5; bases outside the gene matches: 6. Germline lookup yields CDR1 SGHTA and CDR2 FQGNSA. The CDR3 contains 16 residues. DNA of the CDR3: TGTGCCAGCAGCTTAGGGTTAGCGGGATTAACCGGGGAGCTGTTTTTT. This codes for CASSLGLAGLTGELFF.

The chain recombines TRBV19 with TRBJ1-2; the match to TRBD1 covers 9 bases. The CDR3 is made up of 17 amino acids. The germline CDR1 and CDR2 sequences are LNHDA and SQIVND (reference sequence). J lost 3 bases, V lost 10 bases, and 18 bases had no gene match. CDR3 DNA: TGTGCCACCGCAAGAGGGACAGGGAGGTATTTGGACTATGGCTACACCTTC. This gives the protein CATARGTGRYLDYGYTF.

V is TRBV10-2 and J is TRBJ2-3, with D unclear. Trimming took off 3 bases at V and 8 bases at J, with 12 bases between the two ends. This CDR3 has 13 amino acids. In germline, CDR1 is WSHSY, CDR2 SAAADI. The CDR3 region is CASSESFAGTQYF. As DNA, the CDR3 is TGCGCCAGCAGTGAAAGTTTCGCCGGTACGCAGTATTTT.

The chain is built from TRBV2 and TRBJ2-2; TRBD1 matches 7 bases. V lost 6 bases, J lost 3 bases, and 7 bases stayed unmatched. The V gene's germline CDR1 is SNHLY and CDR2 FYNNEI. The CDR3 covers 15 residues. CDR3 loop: CASRRQGVDTGELFF. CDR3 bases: TGTGCCAGCAGAAGACAGGGAGTGGACACCGGGGAGCTGTTTTTT.

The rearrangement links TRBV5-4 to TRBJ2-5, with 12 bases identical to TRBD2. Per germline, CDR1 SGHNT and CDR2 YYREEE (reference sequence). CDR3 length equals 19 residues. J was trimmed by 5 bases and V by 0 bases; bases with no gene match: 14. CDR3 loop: CASSLDRLAGGVAGETQYF. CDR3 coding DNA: TGTGCCAGCAGCTTGGATAGGCTAGCGGGAGGGGTAGCCGGCGAGACCCAGTACTTC.

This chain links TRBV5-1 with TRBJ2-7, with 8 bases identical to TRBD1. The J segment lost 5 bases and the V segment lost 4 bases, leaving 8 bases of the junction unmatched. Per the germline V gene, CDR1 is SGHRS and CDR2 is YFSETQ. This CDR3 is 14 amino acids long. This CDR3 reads CASSPGQGTHEQYF. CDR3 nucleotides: TGCGCCAGCAGCCCTGGACAGGGAACCCACGAGCAGTACTTC.

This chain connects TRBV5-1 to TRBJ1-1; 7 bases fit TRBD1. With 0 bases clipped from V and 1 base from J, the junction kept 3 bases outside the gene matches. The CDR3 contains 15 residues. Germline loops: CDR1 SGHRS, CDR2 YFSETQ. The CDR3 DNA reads TGCGCCAGCAGCTTGGCAACAGGGGCGAACACTGAAGCTTTCTTT. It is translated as CASSLATGANTEAFF. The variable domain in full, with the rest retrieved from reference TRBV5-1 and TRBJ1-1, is KAGVTQTPRYLIKTRGQQVTLSCSPISGHRSVSWYQQTPGQGLQFLFEYFSETQRNKGNFPGRFSGRQFSNSRSEMNVSTLELGDSALYLCASSLATGANTEAFFGQGTRLTVV.

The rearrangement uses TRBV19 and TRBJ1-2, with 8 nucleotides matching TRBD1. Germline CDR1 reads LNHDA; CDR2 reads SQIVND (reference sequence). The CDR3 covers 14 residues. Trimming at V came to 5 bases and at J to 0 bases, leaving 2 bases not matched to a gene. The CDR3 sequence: CASSLQGANYGYTF. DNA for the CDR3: TGTGCCAGTAGTTTACAGGGGGCTAACTATGGCTACACCTTC.

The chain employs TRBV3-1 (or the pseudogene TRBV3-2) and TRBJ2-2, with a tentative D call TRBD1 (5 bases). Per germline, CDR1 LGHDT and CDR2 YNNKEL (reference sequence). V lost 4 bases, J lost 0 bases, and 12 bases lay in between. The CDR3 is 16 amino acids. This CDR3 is CASSPTASANTGELFF. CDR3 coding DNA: TGTGCCAGCAGCCCGACAGCGAGCGCGAACACCGGGGAGCTGTTTTTT.

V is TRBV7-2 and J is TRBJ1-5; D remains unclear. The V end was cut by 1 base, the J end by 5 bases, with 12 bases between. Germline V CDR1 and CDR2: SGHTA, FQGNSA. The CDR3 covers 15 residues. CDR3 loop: CASSLVPRPDQPQHF. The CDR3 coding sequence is TGTGCCAGCAGCTTAGTTCCTAGGCCTGATCAGCCCCAGCATTTT.

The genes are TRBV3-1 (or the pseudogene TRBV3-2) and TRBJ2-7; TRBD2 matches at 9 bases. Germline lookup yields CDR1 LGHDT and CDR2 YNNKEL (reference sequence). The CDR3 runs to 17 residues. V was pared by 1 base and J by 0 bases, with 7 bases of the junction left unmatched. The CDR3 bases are TGTGCCAGCAGCCAAGGACTAGCGGCCTATAGCTCCTACGAGCAGTACTTC. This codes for CASSQGLAAYSSYEQYF.

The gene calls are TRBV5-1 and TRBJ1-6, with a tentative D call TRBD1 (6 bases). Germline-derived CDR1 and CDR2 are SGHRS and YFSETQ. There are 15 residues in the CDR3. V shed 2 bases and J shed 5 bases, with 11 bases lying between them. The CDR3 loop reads CASSFSTGDNSPLHF. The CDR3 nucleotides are TGCGCCAGCAGCTTTTCGACAGGAGATAATTCACCCCTCCACTTT.

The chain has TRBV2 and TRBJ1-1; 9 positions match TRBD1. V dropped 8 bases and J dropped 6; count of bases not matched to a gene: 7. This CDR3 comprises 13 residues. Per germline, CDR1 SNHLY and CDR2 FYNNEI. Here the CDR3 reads CASSDRTGAEAFF. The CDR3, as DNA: TGTGCCAGCTCTGATAGGACAGGGGCTGAAGCTTTCTTT.

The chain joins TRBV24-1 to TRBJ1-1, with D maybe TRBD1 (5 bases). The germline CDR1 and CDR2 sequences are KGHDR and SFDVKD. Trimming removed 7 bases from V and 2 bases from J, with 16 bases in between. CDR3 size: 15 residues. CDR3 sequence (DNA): TGTGCCACCAGCCGGGAGGAGGGGCCCAACACTGAAGCTTTCTTT. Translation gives CATSREEGPNTEAFF.

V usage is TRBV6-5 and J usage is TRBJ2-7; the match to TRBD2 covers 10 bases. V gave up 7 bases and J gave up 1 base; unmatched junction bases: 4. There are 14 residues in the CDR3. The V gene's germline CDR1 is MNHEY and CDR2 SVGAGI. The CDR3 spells CASKLAGLSYEQYF. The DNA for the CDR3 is TGTGCCAGCAAACTAGCGGGGCTTTCCTACGAGCAGTACTTC.